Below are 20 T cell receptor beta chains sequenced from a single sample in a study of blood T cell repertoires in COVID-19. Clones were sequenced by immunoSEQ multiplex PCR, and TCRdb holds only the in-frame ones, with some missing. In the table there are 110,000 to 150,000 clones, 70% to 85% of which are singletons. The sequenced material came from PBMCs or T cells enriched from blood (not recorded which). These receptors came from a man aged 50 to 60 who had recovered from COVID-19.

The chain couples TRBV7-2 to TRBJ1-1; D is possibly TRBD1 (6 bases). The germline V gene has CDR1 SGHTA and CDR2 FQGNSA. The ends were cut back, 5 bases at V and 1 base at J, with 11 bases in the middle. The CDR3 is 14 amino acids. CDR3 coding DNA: TGTGCCAGCAGCCAGACAGGATCGAACACTGAAGCTTTCTTT. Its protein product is CASSQTGSNTEAFF. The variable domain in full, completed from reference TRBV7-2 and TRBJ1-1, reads GAGVSQSPSNKVTEKGKDVELRCDPISGHTALYWYRQSLGQGLEFLIYFQGNSAPDKSGLPSDRFSAERTGGSVSTLTIQRTQQEDSAVYLCASSQTGSNTEAFFGQGTRLTVV.

The CDR3 coding sequence is TGTGCCAGCAGTTCCGACAGGGGCCAGCCCCAGCATTTT. Translating gives CASSSDRGQPQHF. The V gene is TRBV6-2 or TRBV6-3, the J gene TRBJ1-5, with TRBD1 matching over 8 bases. Unmatched junction bases numbered 3, after V lost 4 bases and J lost 7 bases. The germline gives CDR1 MNHEY, CDR2 SVGEGT. The CDR3 extends over 13 amino acids.

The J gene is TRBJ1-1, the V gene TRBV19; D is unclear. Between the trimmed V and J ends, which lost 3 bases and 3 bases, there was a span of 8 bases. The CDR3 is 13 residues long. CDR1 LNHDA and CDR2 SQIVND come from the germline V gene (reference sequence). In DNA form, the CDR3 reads TGTGCCAGTAGTATTGCGGGTCACACTGAAGCTTTCTTT. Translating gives CASSIAGHTEAFF. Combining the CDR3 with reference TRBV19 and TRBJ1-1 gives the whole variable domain DGGITQSPKYLFRKEGQNVTLSCEQNLNHDAMYWYRQDPGQGLRLIYYSQIVNDFQKGDIAEGYSVSREKKESFPLTVTSAQKNPTAFYLCASSIAGHTEAFFGQGTRLTVV.

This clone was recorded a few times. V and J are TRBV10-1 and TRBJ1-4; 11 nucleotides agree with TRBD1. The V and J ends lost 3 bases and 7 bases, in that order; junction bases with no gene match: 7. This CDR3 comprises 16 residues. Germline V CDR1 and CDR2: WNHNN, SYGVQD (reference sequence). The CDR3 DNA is TGCGCCAGCAGTGATATGGACAGGGGGCCGGGTGAAAAACTGTTTTTT. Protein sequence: CASSDMDRGPGEKLFF.

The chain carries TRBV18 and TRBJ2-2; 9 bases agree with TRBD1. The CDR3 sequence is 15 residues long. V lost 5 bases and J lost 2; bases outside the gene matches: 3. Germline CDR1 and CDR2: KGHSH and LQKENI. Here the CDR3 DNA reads TGTGCCAGCTCAGCGGACAGGGGAAACACCGGGGAGCTGTTTTTT. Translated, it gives CASSADRGNTGELFF.

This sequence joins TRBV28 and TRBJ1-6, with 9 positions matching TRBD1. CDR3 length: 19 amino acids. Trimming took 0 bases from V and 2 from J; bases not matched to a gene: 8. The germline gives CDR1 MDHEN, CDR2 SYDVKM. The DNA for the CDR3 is TGTGCCAGCAGTTTATGGGCAGGACAGGGGAGGCCCTATAATTCACCCCTCCACTTT. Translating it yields CASSLWAGQGRPYNSPLHF.

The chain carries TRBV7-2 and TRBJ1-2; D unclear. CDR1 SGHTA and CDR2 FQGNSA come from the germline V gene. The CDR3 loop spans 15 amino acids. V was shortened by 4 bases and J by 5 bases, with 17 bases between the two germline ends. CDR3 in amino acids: CASSSPEVPPYGYTF. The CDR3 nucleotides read TGTGCCAGCAGCTCCCCGGAGGTGCCACCTTATGGCTACACCTTC.

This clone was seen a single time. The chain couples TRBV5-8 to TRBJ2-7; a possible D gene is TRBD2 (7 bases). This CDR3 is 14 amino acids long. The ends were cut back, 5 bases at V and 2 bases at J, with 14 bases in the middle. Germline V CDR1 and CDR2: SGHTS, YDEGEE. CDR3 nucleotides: TGTGCCAGCAGGTGGGGGGGCCGGCCCTACGAGCAGTACTTC. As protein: CASRWGGRPYEQYF.

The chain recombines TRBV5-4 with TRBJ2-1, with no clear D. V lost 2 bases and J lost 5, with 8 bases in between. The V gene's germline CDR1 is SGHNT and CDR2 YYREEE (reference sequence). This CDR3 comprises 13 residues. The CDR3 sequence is CASSLGENNEQFF. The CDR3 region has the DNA TGTGCCAGCAGCTTAGGAGAAAACAATGAGCAGTTCTTC.

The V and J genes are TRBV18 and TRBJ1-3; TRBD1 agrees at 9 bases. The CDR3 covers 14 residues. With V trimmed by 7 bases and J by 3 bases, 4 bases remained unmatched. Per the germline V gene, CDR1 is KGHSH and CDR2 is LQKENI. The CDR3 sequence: CASLQGAGGNTIYF. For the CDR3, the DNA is TGTGCCAGCTTACAGGGGGCTGGTGGAAACACCATATATTTT.

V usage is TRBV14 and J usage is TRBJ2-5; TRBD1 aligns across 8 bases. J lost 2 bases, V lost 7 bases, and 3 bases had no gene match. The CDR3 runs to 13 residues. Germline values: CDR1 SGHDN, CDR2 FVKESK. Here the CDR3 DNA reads TGTGCCAGCACCCGACAGGGGCAAGAGACCCAGTACTTC. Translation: CASTRQGQETQYF.

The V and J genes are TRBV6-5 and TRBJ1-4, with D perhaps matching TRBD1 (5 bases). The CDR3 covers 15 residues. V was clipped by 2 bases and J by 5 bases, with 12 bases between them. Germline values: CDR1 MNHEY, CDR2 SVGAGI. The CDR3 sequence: CASSYRGFQNEKLFF. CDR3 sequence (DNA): TGTGCCAGCAGTTACCGGGGGTTTCAAAATGAAAAACTGTTTTTT.

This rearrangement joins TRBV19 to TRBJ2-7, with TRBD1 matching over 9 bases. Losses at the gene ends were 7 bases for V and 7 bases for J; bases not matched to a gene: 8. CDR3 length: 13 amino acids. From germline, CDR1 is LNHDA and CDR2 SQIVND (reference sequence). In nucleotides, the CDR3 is TGTGCCAGTAAAACTCCGACAGGGGGGGAGCAGTACTTC. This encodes CASKTPTGGEQYF.

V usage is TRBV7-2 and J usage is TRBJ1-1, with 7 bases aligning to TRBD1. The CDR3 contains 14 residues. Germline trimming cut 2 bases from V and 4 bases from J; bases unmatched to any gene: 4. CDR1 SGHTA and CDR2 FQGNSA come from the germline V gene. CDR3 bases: TGTGCCAGCAGCTTATTAGGGGGCGGCACTGAAGCTTTCTTT. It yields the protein CASSLLGGGTEAFF.

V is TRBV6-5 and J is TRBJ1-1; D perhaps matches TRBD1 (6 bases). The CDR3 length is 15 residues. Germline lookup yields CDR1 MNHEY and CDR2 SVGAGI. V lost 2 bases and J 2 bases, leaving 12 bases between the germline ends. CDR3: CASSYARTVNTEAFF. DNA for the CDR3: TGTGCCAGCAGTTACGCCCGGACAGTAAACACTGAAGCTTTCTTT.

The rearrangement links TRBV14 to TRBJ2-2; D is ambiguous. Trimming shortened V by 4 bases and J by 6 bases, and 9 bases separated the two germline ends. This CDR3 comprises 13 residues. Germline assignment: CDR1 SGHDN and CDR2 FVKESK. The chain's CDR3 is CASSLQVAGELFF. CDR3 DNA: TGTGCCAGCAGCCTCCAGGTGGCCGGGGAGCTGTTTTTT.

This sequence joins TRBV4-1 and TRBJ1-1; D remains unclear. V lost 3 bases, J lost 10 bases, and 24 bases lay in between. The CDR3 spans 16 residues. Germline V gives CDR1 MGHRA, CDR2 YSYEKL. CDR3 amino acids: CASSHYAGRNHFGAFF. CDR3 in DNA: TGCGCCAGCAGCCATTACGCGGGCCGAAACCACTTCGGAGCTTTCTTT.

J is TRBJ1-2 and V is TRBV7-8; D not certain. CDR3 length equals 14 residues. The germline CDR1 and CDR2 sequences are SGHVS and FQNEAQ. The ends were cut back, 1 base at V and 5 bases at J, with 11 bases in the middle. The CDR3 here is CASSLDHESYGYTF. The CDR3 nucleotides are TGTGCCAGCAGCTTAGATCACGAGAGTTATGGCTACACCTTC.

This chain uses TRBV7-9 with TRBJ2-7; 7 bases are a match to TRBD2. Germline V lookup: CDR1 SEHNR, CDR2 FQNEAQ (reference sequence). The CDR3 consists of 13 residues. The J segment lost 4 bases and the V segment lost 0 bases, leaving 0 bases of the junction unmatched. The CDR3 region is CASSLAGGYEQYF. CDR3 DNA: TGTGCCAGCAGCTTAGCGGGGGGGTACGAGCAGTACTTC.

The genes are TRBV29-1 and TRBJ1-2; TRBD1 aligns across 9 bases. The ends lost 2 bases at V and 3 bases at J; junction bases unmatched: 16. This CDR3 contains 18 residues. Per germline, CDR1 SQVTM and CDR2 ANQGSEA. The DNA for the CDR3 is TGCAGCGTTGAAAATGATCAGGCTAGGGACAGGGAATACTATGGCTACACCTTC. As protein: CSVENDQARDREYYGYTF.